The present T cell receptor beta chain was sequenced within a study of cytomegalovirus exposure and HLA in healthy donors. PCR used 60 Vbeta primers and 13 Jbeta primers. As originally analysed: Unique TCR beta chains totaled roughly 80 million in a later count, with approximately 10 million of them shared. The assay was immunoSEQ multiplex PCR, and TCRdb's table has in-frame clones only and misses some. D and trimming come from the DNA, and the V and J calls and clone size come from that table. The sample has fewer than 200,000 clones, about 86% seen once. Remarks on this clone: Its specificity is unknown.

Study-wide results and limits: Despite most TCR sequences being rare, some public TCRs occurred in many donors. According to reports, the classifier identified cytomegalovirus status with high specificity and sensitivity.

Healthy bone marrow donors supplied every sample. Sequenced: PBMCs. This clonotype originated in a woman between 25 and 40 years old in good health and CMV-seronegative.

CDR3 amino acids: CASSPGEGTGTYEQYF. As DNA, the CDR3 is TGTGCCAGCAGCCCCGGAGAGGGGACAGGAACGTACGAGCAGTACTTC. The V gene is TRBV5-4, the J gene TRBJ2-7, with TRBD1 matching 8 bases. Germline values: CDR1 SGHNT, CDR2 YYREEE (reference sequence). The CDR3 has 16 residues. V shed 4 bases and J 4 bases; nucleotides not matched to a gene: 13.